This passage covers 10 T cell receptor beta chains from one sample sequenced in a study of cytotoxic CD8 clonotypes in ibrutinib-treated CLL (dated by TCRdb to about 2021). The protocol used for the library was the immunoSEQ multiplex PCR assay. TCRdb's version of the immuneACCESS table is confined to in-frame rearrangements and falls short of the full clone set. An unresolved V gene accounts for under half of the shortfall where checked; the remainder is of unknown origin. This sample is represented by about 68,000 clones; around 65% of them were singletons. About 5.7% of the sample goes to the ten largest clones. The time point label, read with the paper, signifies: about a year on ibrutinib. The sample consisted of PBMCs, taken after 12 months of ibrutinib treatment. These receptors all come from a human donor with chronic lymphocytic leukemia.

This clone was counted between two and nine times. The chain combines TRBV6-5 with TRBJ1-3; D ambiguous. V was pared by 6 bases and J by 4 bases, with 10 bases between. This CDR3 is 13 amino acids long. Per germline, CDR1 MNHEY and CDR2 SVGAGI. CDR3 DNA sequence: TGTGCCAGCAGGGACTTCTCGGGAAACACCATATATTTT. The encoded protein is CASRDFSGNTIYF.

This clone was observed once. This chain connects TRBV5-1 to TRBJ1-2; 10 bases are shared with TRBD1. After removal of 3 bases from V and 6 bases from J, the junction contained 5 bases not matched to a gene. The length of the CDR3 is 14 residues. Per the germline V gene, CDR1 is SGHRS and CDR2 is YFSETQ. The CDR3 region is CASSSTGTGDGYTF. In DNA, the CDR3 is TGCGCCAGCAGCTCTACCGGGACAGGGGATGGCTACACCTTC.

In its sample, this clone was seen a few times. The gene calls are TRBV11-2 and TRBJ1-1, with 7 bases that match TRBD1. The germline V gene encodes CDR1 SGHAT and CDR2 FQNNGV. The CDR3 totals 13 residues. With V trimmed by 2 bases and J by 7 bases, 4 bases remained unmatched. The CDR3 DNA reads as TGTGCCAGCAGCTTATTTAGGGACAGTGAAGCTTTCTTT. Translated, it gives CASSLFRDSEAFF.

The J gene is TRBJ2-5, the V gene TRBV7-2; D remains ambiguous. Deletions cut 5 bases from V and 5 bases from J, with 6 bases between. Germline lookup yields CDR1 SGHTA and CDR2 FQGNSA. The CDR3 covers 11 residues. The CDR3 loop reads CASSASETQYF. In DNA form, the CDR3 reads TGTGCCAGCAGCGCTTCGGAGACCCAGTACTTC.

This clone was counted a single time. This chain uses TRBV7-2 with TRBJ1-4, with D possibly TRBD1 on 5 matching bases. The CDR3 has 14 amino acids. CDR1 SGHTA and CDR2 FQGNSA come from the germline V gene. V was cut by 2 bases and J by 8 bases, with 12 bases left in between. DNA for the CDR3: TGTGCCAGCAGCTTAAACGGCGGGGGGGAAAAACTGTTTTTT. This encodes CASSLNGGGEKLFF.

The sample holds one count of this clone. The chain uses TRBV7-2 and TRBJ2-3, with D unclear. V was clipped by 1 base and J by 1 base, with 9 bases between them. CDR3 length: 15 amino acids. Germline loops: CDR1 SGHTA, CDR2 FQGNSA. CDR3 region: CASSLGGMGTDTQYF. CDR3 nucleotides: TGTGCCAGCAGCTTAGGGGGTATGGGCACAGATACGCAGTATTTT. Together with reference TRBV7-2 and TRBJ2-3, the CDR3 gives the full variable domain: GAGVSQSPSNKVTEKGKDVELRCDPISGHTALYWYRQSLGQGLEFLIYFQGNSAPDKSGLPSDRFSAERTGGSVSTLTIQRTQQEDSAVYLCASSLGGMGTDTQYFGPGTRLTVL.

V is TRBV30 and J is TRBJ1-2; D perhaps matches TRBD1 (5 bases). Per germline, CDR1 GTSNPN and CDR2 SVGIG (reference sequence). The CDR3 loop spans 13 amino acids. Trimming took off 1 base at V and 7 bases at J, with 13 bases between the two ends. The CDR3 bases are TGTGCCTGGAGTGCCGTGCTTGGGGGTGGCTACACCTTC. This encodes CAWSAVLGGGYTF. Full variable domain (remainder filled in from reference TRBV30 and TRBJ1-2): SQTIHQWPATLVQPVGSPLSLECTVEGTSNPNLYWYRQAAGRGLQLLFYSVGIGQISSEVPQNLSASRPQDRQFILSSKKLLLSDSGFYLCAWSAVLGGGYTFGSGTRLTVV.

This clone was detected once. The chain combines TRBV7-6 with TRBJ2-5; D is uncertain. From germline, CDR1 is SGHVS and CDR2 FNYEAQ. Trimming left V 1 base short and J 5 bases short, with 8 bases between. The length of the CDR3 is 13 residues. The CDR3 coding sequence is TGTGCCAGCAGCTTAGGTTCTAGGGAGACCCAGTACTTC. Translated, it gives CASSLGSRETQYF.

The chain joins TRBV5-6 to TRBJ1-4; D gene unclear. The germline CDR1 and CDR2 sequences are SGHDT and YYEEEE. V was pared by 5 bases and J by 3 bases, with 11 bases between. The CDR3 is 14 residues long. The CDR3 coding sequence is TGTGCCAGCAGGACTGCGGCTCCTAATGAAAAACTGTTTTTT. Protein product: CASRTAAPNEKLFF.

The CDR3 DNA is TGTGCCAGCAGTTTACAGCCCGGGGGGTTTGGTGAGACCCAGTACTTC. It specifies CASSLQPGGFGETQYF. The rearrangement joins TRBV28 to TRBJ2-5, with 7 bases identical to TRBD2. This CDR3 spans 16 amino acids. Germline V gene sequence: CDR1 MDHEN, CDR2 SYDVKM. V shed 2 bases and J 5 bases; nucleotides not matched to a gene: 11.